What follows are 16 T cell receptor beta chains derived from one specimen sequenced in a study of shared clonotypes between healthy human individuals. The method was immunoSEQ multiplex PCR; TCRdb's version includes in-frame clones alone and lacks a portion of them. Of some 2.1 million clones in the sample, 85% to 95% were seen once. Specimen: naive CD4+ T cells sorted from blood. Subset reported: CD45RA+ positively selected. All receptors derive from a young man in good health.

Notes on this clone: The junction and the germline gene differ at one end; a read error may be behind it. V is TRBV20-1 and J is TRBJ2-5; maybe TRBD2 (5 bases). The CDR3 consists of 10 residues. Germline lookup yields CDR1 DFQATT and CDR2 SNEGSKA (reference sequence). This CDR3 reads CSASWETRYF. Here the CDR3 DNA reads TGCAGTGCCTCCTGGGAGACCCGGTACTTC.

The rearrangement joins TRBV6-6 to TRBJ2-4; D remains ambiguous. Trimming removed 6 bases at V and 7 bases at J, with 19 bases between. CDR1 is MNHNY, CDR2 SVGAGI, per germline (reference sequence). The CDR3 sequence is 15 residues long. The CDR3 sequence: CASSPPQSSPNIQYF. The CDR3 bases are TGTGCCAGCAGCCCTCCCCAGTCCAGCCCCAACATTCAGTACTTC.

This clone was recorded once. This sample also contains other DNA sequences that code for the same CDR3. The rearrangement uses TRBV9 and TRBJ1-2, with 9 bases fitting TRBD1. The V and J ends lost 4 bases and 0 bases, in that order; junction bases with no gene match: 4. CDR3 length: 15 residues. Germline lookup yields CDR1 SGDLS and CDR2 YYNGEE. CDR3 nucleotides: TGTGCCAGCAGCCCGGGACAGGGCCCTAACTATGGCTACACCTTC. This encodes CASSPGQGPNYGYTF.

This clone was seen only once. The chain carries TRBV30 and TRBJ1-4; weak D call: TRBD1 (6 bases). The CDR3 runs to 14 residues. Trimming removed 2 bases at V and 8 bases at J, with 15 bases between. The V gene's germline CDR1 is GTSNPN and CDR2 SVGIG (reference sequence). CDR3 residues: CAWSMDRLGEKLFF. The CDR3 nucleotides read TGTGCCTGGAGTATGGACAGACTCGGCGAAAAACTGTTTTTT.

The chain joins TRBV4-1 to TRBJ1-2; 8 bases align to TRBD1. Trimming took 6 bases from V and 4 from J; bases not matched to a gene: 16. The CDR3 extends over 17 amino acids. Germline CDR1 MGHRA, CDR2 YSYEKL. The CDR3 loop reads CASSPLPETGAFYGYTF. DNA for the CDR3: TGCGCCAGCAGTCCACTCCCCGAGACAGGGGCGTTCTATGGCTACACCTTC.

The chain carries TRBV5-4 and TRBJ1-2; unclear D gene. This CDR3 spans 13 amino acids. CDR1 SGHNT and CDR2 YYREEE come from the germline V gene (reference sequence). V lost 5 bases and J 7 bases, leaving 15 bases between the germline ends. Here the CDR3 DNA reads TGTGCCAGCAGTTTTAATCGAGGGCTTGGCTACACCTTC. Encoded protein: CASSFNRGLGYTF.

The gene calls are TRBV19 and TRBJ1-1; D unresolved. Trimming removed 8 bases from V and 1 base from J, with 11 bases in between. The length of the CDR3 is 13 residues. CDR1 and CDR2 from the germline V gene are LNHDA and SQIVND (reference sequence). In DNA form, the CDR3 reads TGTGCCAGTCGGGCCCTCCCGAACACTGAAGCTTTCTTT. It codes for CASRALPNTEAFF.

This chain uses TRBV13 with TRBJ2-2; D is perhaps TRBD1 or TRBD2 (5 bases each). The V gene's germline CDR1 is PRHDT and CDR2 FYEKMQ (reference sequence). Trimming took 5 bases from V and 3 from J, leaving 16 bases between them. The CDR3 loop spans 16 amino acids. Written as DNA, the CDR3 is TGTGCCAGCAGCAGGGCGGGCAGGGCCCACACCGGGGAGCTGTTTTTT. Its protein is CASSRAGRAHTGELFF.

This clone occurred a few times. V is TRBV7-2 and J is TRBJ2-3; tentative D call: TRBD2 (6 bases). Germline CDR1 reads SGHTA; CDR2 reads FQGNSA. V was trimmed by 1 base and J by 1 base, leaving 9 bases between them. This CDR3 is built from 15 residues. CDR3 DNA sequence: TGTGCCAGCAGCTTAGTAGCGGAGCGCACAGATACGCAGTATTTT. This gives the protein CASSLVAERTDTQYF. The variable domain in full, completed from reference TRBV7-2 and TRBJ2-3, reads GAGVSQSPSNKVTEKGKDVELRCDPISGHTALYWYRQSLGQGLEFLIYFQGNSAPDKSGLPSDRFSAERTGGSVSTLTIQRTQQEDSAVYLCASSLVAERTDTQYFGPGTRLTVL.

This chain links TRBV5-8 with TRBJ2-7, with D unclear. The length of the CDR3 is 12 residues. CDR1 and CDR2 (germline): SGHTS, YDEGEE. Trimming took off 0 bases at V and 7 bases at J, with 8 bases between the two ends. CDR3 residues: CASSLGLGEQYF. The CDR3 bases are TGTGCCAGCAGCTTGGGCCTCGGGGAGCAGTACTTC.

This chain uses TRBV2 with TRBJ1-6; maybe TRBD1 (5 bases). This CDR3 region has 15 residues. Deletions cut 7 bases from V and 1 base from J, with 11 bases between. The germline V gene encodes CDR1 SNHLY and CDR2 FYNNEI. CDR3 sequence: CASTSTESYNSPLHF. As DNA, the CDR3 is TGTGCCAGCACTTCGACAGAGTCCTATAATTCACCCCTCCACTTT.

The J gene is TRBJ2-5, the V gene TRBV28; 9 nucleotides agree with TRBD1. Germline trimming cut 0 bases from V and 2 bases from J; bases unmatched to any gene: 1. There are 15 residues in the CDR3. Germline CDR1 MDHEN, CDR2 SYDVKM. The CDR3: CASSLWGQGQETQYF. CDR3 coding DNA: TGTGCCAGCAGTTTATGGGGACAGGGACAAGAGACCCAGTACTTC.

The rearrangement links TRBV7-3 to TRBJ2-3; no clear D gene. Germline V gene data show CDR1 as SGHTA and CDR2 as FQGTGA. The CDR3 contains 13 residues. Trimming stripped 5 bases from V and 0 bases from J, with 6 bases between. The CDR3 loop reads CASSKVSTDTQYF. The CDR3 DNA sequence: TGTGCCAGCAGCAAGGTTAGCACAGATACGCAGTATTTT.

The J gene is TRBJ2-2, the V gene TRBV11-2; a weak D match, TRBD1 (6 bases). Trimming shortened V by 5 bases and J by 1 base, and 14 bases separated the two germline ends. This CDR3 has 16 amino acids. CDR1 and CDR2 (germline): SGHAT, FQNNGV. CDR3 in DNA: TGTGCCAGCAGCCGTACCGGGACACTGAACACCGGGGAGCTGTTTTTT. Encoded protein: CASSRTGTLNTGELFF.

The chain recombines TRBV7-2 with TRBJ2-1, with D perhaps being TRBD1 or TRBD2 (6 bases each). V lost 5 bases and J lost 9, with 17 bases in between. The CDR3 spans 14 residues. Germline CDR1 SGHTA, CDR2 FQGNSA. CDR3: CASSPRGVDREQFF. The DNA for the CDR3 is TGTGCCAGCAGCCCGAGGGGGGTCGATCGTGAGCAGTTCTTC.

The chain has TRBV10-2 and TRBJ2-3; 11 bases fit TRBD2. Trimming removed 8 bases from V and 4 bases from J; junction bases left unmatched: 17. Germline CDR1 and CDR2: WSHSY and SAAADI. The CDR3 length is 18 residues. This CDR3 is CASYRERRIAGGADTQYF. CDR3 sequence (DNA): TGCGCCAGCTACCGAGAGAGAAGAATAGCGGGGGGGGCAGATACGCAGTATTTT.